The 23 T cell receptor beta chains listed next were all sequenced from one sample in a study of T cells in Graves' hyperthyroidism and ophthalmopathy. Amplification targeted TCR beta CDR3 regions from RNA transcripts. In the first-round RT-PCR of the TCR CDR3, the HTBI primer set was used. TCRdb used MiXCR to reprocess the multiplex PCR reads, holding one entry per CDR3 protein. The sample lists under 450,000 distinct CDR3 sequences; around 16% were seen once. The material sequenced was blood. These receptors were taken from a woman aged 18-29 years with Graves' hyperthyroidism.

The sample holds many counts of this clonotype. The gene calls are TRBV2 and TRBJ1-6; a possible D gene is TRBD1 (5 bases). The CDR3 length is 15 residues. Trimming removed 7 bases from V and 9 bases from J, with 19 bases in between. CDR1 is SNHLY and CDR2 is FYNNEI in the germline V gene. The CDR3 DNA reads TGTGCCAGCACTCCACGCGGTCAGGGAGGTTCACCCCTCCACTTT. Protein sequence: CASTPRGQGGSPLHF.

The chain has TRBV28 and TRBJ2-6; D tentatively reads TRBD1 or TRBD2 (6 bases each). Trimming cost V 9 bases and J 2 bases, with 14 bases left between them. The CDR3 runs 15 residues. In germline, CDR1 is MDHEN, CDR2 SYDVKM. Written as DNA, the CDR3 is TGTGCCAGTCGCGTAGGGGGGCCTGGGGCCAACGTCCTGACTTTC. Amino acid sequence: CASRVGGPGANVLTF.

This clonotype was found many times. This sequence joins TRBV7-2 and TRBJ2-3; tentative D call: TRBD1 (5 bases). This CDR3 region has 16 residues. Trimming removed 1 base at V and 3 bases at J, with 14 bases between. Looked up from germline, CDR1 is SGHTA and CDR2 is FQGNSA. CDR3: CASSLVGVARTDTQYF. CDR3 DNA sequence: TGTGCCAGCAGCTTAGTAGGGGTGGCGCGAACAGATACGCAGTATTTT. Filled out from reference TRBV7-2 and TRBJ2-3, the complete variable domain reads GAGVSQSPSNKVTEKGKDVELRCDPISGHTALYWYRQSLGQGLEFLIYFQGNSAPDKSGLPSDRFSAERTGGSVSTLTIQRTQQEDSAVYLCASSLVGVARTDTQYFGPGTRLTVL.

In its sample, this clonotype was seen many times. The chain carries TRBV7-8 and TRBJ2-7, with 14 positions matching TRBD2. This CDR3 is 17 amino acids long. The V and J ends lost 7 bases and 3 bases, in that order; junction bases with no gene match: 11. Germline CDR1 reads SGHVS; CDR2 reads FQNEAQ. Here the CDR3 DNA reads TGTGCCAGCATTCCCGGGACTAGCGGGAGAAATGGCTACGAGCAGTACTTC. This encodes CASIPGTSGRNGYEQYF.

This clonotype occurred many times. The rearrangement uses TRBV6-2 or TRBV6-3 and TRBJ2-7; the D call may be TRBD1 or TRBD2 (6 bases each). The CDR3 totals 14 residues. Germline V gives CDR1 MNHEY, CDR2 SVGEGT. Trimming removed 0 bases from V and 4 bases from J, with 10 bases in between. CDR3 DNA: TGTGCCAGCAGTTACTCGGGGGGCCAATACGAGCAGTACTTC. It specifies CASSYSGGQYEQYF.

This clonotype came up many times. The chain employs TRBV11-3 and TRBJ2-3, with no clear D. The CDR3 loop spans 15 amino acids. Germline V CDR1 and CDR2: SGHNT, YENEEA. Between the trimmed V and J ends, which lost 1 base and 7 bases, there was a span of 15 bases. CDR3 nucleotides: TGTGCCAGCAGCTTAGTCGACGGACCCTTGTATACGCAGTATTTT. Its translation is CASSLVDGPLYTQYF. Looking up the rest from reference TRBV11-3 and TRBJ2-3 gives the full variable domain: EAGVVQSPRYKIIEKKQPVAFWCNPISGHNTLYWYLQNLGQGPELLIRYENEEAVDDSQLPKDRFSAERLKGVDSTLKIQPAELGDSAVYLCASSLVDGPLYTQYFGPGTRLTVL.

This clonotype was recorded many times. The chain recombines TRBV10-3 with TRBJ1-5; 7 bases agree with TRBD1. Per germline, CDR1 ENHRY and CDR2 SYGVKD. The junction had 6 bases not matched to a gene; V was cut back by 7 bases and J by 0 bases. The CDR3 sequence is 15 residues long. CDR3 in amino acids: CAIKETGDSNQPQHF. As DNA, the CDR3 is TGTGCCATCAAGGAAACAGGGGATAGCAATCAGCCCCAGCATTTT.

This clonotype occurred many times. The rearrangement links TRBV30 to TRBJ2-5; possibly TRBD2 for D (6 bases). The germline CDR1 and CDR2 sequences are GTSNPN and SVGIG (reference sequence). The CDR3 is 13 amino acids. With 2 bases removed from V and 4 bases from J, the gap between germline ends came to 11 bases. The CDR3, as DNA: TGTGCCTGGAGTCGCGGGATGGGAGAGACCCAGTACTTC. Its translation is CAWSRGMGETQYF.

This clonotype was seen only a few times. The chain carries TRBV5-5 and TRBJ2-1, with D unclear. This CDR3 is 16 amino acids long. V was cut by 4 bases and J by 0 bases, with 14 bases left in between. Germline values: CDR1 SGHKS, CDR2 YYEKEE (reference sequence). The CDR3 nucleotides are TGTGCCAGCAGCCCCCGCACAACGAGCTCCTACAATGAGCAGTTCTTC. Protein: CASSPRTTSSYNEQFF.

This clonotype was observed at least ten times. The rearrangement links TRBV10-3 to TRBJ2-1; TRBD1 might be the D (5 bases). Deletions cut 0 bases from V and 6 bases from J, with 9 bases between. In germline, CDR1 is ENHRY, CDR2 SYGVKD. CDR3 length: 14 amino acids. The CDR3 nucleotides read TGTGCCATCAGTGAGTCCGGGCAGGGCAATGAGCAGTTCTTC. This codes for CAISESGQGNEQFF.

At least ten counts were recorded for this clonotype. This sequence joins TRBV7-2 and TRBJ1-2, with TRBD1 as a possible D gene (5 bases). This CDR3 is 15 amino acids long. Between the trimmed V and J ends, which lost 5 bases and 2 bases, there was a span of 15 bases. In germline, CDR1 is SGHTA, CDR2 FQGNSA. CDR3 nucleotide sequence: TGTGCCAGCAGCCCCCCGGGACTTAGGAACTATGGCTACACCTTC. Residues: CASSPPGLRNYGYTF.

This clonotype was seen at least ten times. The rearrangement joins TRBV2 to TRBJ2-6; 7 bases match TRBD1. From germline, CDR1 is SNHLY and CDR2 FYNNEI. V lost 6 bases to trimming and J lost 3 bases; unmatched junction nucleotides: 2. This CDR3 is built from 14 residues. The CDR3 nucleotides are TGTGCCAGCAGCTCAGGGGGTGGGGCCAACGTCCTGACTTTC. It yields the protein CASSSGGGANVLTF. The full variable domain, rest sourced from reference TRBV2 and TRBJ2-6, is EPEVTQTPSHQVTQMGQEVILRCVPISNHLYFYWYRQILGQKVEFLVSFYNNEISEKSEIFDDQFSVERPDGSNFTLKIRSTKLEDSAMYFCASSSGGGANVLTFGAGSRLTVL.

This clonotype was seen repeatedly, ten times or more. The rearrangement links TRBV15 to TRBJ2-3; TRBD2 matches 10 bases. The J segment lost 4 bases and the V segment lost 7 bases, leaving 5 bases of the junction unmatched. Germline V gene lookup returns CDR1 LNHNV and CDR2 YYDKDF (reference sequence). The CDR3 totals 14 residues. CDR3 amino acids: CATKTSGVADTQYF. The CDR3 region has the DNA TGTGCCACCAAAACTAGCGGGGTGGCAGATACGCAGTATTTT.

This clonotype was observed once. The V gene is TRBV5-1, the J gene TRBJ2-3, with TRBD2 identical over 9 bases. Germline trimming cut 5 bases from V and 0 bases from J; bases unmatched to any gene: 7. Germline V gene data show CDR1 as SGHRS and CDR2 as YFSETQ. CDR3 size: 16 residues. The CDR3 protein is CASSPTGTSSTDTQYF. In DNA, the CDR3 is TGCGCCAGCAGTCCTACCGGGACTAGCAGCACAGATACGCAGTATTTT.

Regarding this clonotype: Likely a read error: the CDR3 ends without its conserved phenylalanine or tryptophan. The genes are TRBV20-1 and TRBJ2-1; D is unresolved. The length of the CDR3 is 14 residues. Looked up from germline, CDR1 is DFQATT and CDR2 is SNEGSKA (reference sequence). V was clipped by 3 bases and J by 0 bases, with 9 bases between them. The CDR3 loop reads CSARGSLSYNEQFV. CDR3 nucleotides: TGCAGTGCTAGGGGCAGCCTCTCCTACAATGAGCAGTTCGTC.

This clonotype was detected ten times or more. The chain links TRBV20-1 to TRBJ1-1, with D unresolved. Germline lookup yields CDR1 DFQATT and CDR2 SNEGSKA (reference sequence). The CDR3 extends over 12 amino acids. The V gene lost 6 bases and the J gene lost 1 base, with 9 bases spanning the gap. The chain's CDR3 is CSAFLGNTEAFF. CDR3 bases: TGCAGTGCCTTCCTAGGGAACACTGAAGCTTTCTTT.

With respect to this clonotype: A read error may be the cause here, since a much bigger clone is one base away. V is TRBV7-2 and J is TRBJ2-7; 10 nucleotides agree with TRBD2. The germline V gene encodes CDR1 SGHTA and CDR2 FQGNSA. With V trimmed by 6 bases and J by 2 bases, 10 bases remained unmatched. The CDR3 sequence is 16 residues long. CDR3 sequence (DNA): TGTGCCAGCAGGAGGACTGGACTAGCGGCAACCTACGAGCAGTACTTC. Translating gives CASRRTGLAATYEQYF.

This clonotype has ten or more counts. The J gene is TRBJ2-2, the V gene TRBV6-1; weak D call: TRBD2 (6 bases). This CDR3 contains 14 residues. The germline V gene has CDR1 MNHNS and CDR2 SASEGT. Trimming took 6 bases from V and 5 from J, leaving 13 bases between them. The CDR3 loop reads CASRTGVETGELFF. The CDR3 bases are TGTGCCAGCAGGACGGGAGTAGAGACCGGGGAGCTGTTTTTT.

This clonotype was seen many times. V gene TRBV10-3 combines with J gene TRBJ2-3; no definite D call. The V end was cut by 3 bases, the J end by 2 bases, with 12 bases between. There are 15 residues in the CDR3. Germline lookup yields CDR1 ENHRY and CDR2 SYGVKD. CDR3 amino acids: CAISDSSANTDTQYF. The CDR3, as DNA: TGTGCCATCAGTGATTCCAGCGCAAACACAGATACGCAGTATTTT.

The chain links TRBV2 to TRBJ2-1; maybe TRBD2 (7 bases). V lost 3 bases and J 0 bases, leaving 24 bases between the germline ends. The germline gives CDR1 SNHLY, CDR2 FYNNEI. This CDR3 is 20 amino acids long. DNA for the CDR3: TGTGCCAGCAGTGAGTTGGTTGGTAGGGGGGGCCCTACCTCCTACAATGAGCAGTTCTTC. Translated: CASSELVGRGGPTSYNEQFF.

This clonotype has only a few counts. V is TRBV12-3 or TRBV12-4 and J is TRBJ2-7; 11 nucleotides match TRBD2. The CDR3 is 16 residues long. V was pared by 5 bases and J by 0 bases, with 6 bases of the junction left unmatched. For the CDR3, the DNA is TGTGCCAGCAGTCCATTAGCGGGGGGGAGCTCCTACGAGCAGTACTTC. Residues: CASSPLAGGSSYEQYF.

This clonotype was seen many times. The CDR3 is CASSAYQGKTLHF. As DNA, the CDR3 is TGTGCCAGCAGCGCATACCAGGGTAAAACCCTCCACTTT. This rearrangement joins TRBV7-2 to TRBJ1-6; tentative D call: TRBD1 (5 bases). Trimming shortened V by 5 bases and J by 14 bases, and 16 bases separated the two germline ends. Germline lookup yields CDR1 SGHTA and CDR2 FQGNSA. The CDR3 is 13 amino acids. Using reference TRBV7-2 and TRBJ1-6 for the parts outside the CDR3, the full variable domain is GAGVSQSPSNKVTEKGKDVELRCDPISGHTALYWYRQSLGQGLEFLIYFQGNSAPDKSGLPSDRFSAERTGGSVSTLTIQRTQQEDSAVYLCASSAYQGKTLHFGNGTRLTVT.

The rearrangement links TRBV29-1 to TRBJ2-5; D is ambiguous. With 2 bases removed from V and 2 bases from J, the gap between germline ends came to 12 bases. This CDR3 is built from 14 residues. Germline V gene sequence: CDR1 SQVTM, CDR2 ANQGSEA. CDR3 amino acids: CSVELGNSQETQYF. The CDR3 coding sequence is TGCAGCGTTGAACTAGGGAACAGTCAAGAGACCCAGTACTTC.